This T cell receptor (beta chain) came from a study of a mutant IDH1 vaccine in newly diagnosed glioma. Background on the study: Administration of eight vaccinations to patients took place in weeks 1, 3, 5, 7, 11, 15, 19, 23. First vaccine doses came 4-6 weeks after radiotherapy alone, or with temozolomide cycles. Patients were pretreated with radiotherapy, temozolomide, or both, mostly both.

The time point here: week 23, last vaccination. What each vaccine dose contained was 300 ug of mutant IDH1 20-mer peptide, accompanied by topical imiquimod. This clone was recorded a few times. The target antigen is unknown. This table comes from immunoSEQ multiplex PCR, and its TCRdb copy is limited to in-frame clones, with some not included. The sample records 50,000 to 60,000 clones, 75% to 90% being singletons. General study results and limits: Pseudoprogression seemed unrelated to changes in top peripheral T cell clonotypes.

Per the germline V gene, CDR1 is MGHDK and CDR2 is SYGVNS. The CDR3 is made up of 13 amino acids. Trimming cost V 8 bases and J 8 bases; bases outside gene matches: 9. Sequenced here: PBMCs, sampled from a glioma patient whose treatment included an IDH1 peptide vaccine. V is TRBV25-1 and J is TRBJ1-2; 9 bases fit TRBD1. This receptor was identified in a man aged 35-49 years with glioma. The CDR3 here is CASRGQGIRGYTF. The CDR3 DNA follows: TGTGCCAGCCGGGGACAGGGTATACGGGGCTACACCTTC.